A selection of T cell receptor beta chains follows, all from one sample in a study of blood T cell repertoires in COVID-19. The protocol was immunoSEQ multiplex PCR, while the TCRdb copy is restricted to in-frame clones and leaves out a portion. The table includes 100,000 or so clones, roughly 90% detected once. Sequencing was done on a sample of peripheral blood. The receptors here all came from a man in his fifties with active COVID-19. CDR3s include the opening cysteine and the closing phenylalanine or tryptophan. The order of the fields is D gene, clone size, V gene, J gene, CDR3 DNA, CDR3 protein. D genes are given only for firm matches. Clone size is not always given. Where it is, it says once, few, many or a class for expanded clones.

>TRBD1|-|TRBV6-6|TRBJ2-2
TGTGCCAGCCAGGGGGCAGTCACCGGGGAGCTGTTTTTT
CASQGAVTGELFF
>TRBD2|-|TRBV5-1|TRBJ2-1
TGCGCCAGCAGCCCGTTAGCGGGGGGCTACAATGAGCAGTTCTTC
CASSPLAGGYNEQFF
>TRBD2|-|TRBV6-5|TRBJ2-1
TGTGCCAGCAATCCCCTAGCGGGAGAAAATGAGCAGTTCTTC
CASNPLAGENEQFF
>-|-|TRBV5-4|TRBJ2-3
TGTGCCAGCAGCTTGGCCATGGCGGCCTCTAGCACAGATACGCAGTATTTT
CASSLAMAASSTDTQYF
>-|-|TRBV23-1|TRBJ2-1
TGCGCCAGCAGTCAATCCTGTGGTTCAGGGTACTCCTACAATGAGCAGTTCTTC
CASSQSCGSGYSYNEQFF
>TRBD2|-|TRBV28|TRBJ2-3
TGTGCCAGCAGTTTATCACCGGGACTAGAAACAGATACGCAGTATTTT
CASSLSPGLETDTQYF
>-|-|TRBV7-8|TRBJ2-1
TGTGCCAGCAGCTACCGGGACTTATACAATGAGCAGTTCTTC
CASSYRDLYNEQFF
>-|-|TRBV15|TRBJ2-2
TGTGCCACCAGCAACGGGAACACCGGGGAGCTGTTTTTT
CATSNGNTGELFF
>-|-|TRBV6-5|TRBJ1-6
TGTGCCAGCAGGGCGGAAAGATCGAATTCACCCCTCCACTTT
CASRAERSNSPLHF
>TRBD2|-|TRBV3-1/TRBV3-2|TRBJ2-5
TGTGCCAGCAGCGACACCGGGAGGGCAGGGCAAGAGACCCAGTACTTC
CASSDTGRAGQETQYF
>-|-|TRBV11-3|TRBJ2-2
TGTGCCAGCAGCTACTTGAACACCGGGGAGCTGTTTTTT
CASSYLNTGELFF
>-|-|TRBV3-1/TRBV3-2|TRBJ1-6
TGTGCCAGCAGCCAAGGGACAGCGATTAATTCACCCCTCCACTTT
CASSQGTAINSPLHF
>-|-|TRBV9|TRBJ2-1
TGTGCCAGCAGCGTGAGTGCGGGGGCTAGTCGGCAGTTCTTC
CASSVSAGASRQFF
>TRBD2|-|TRBV9|TRBJ2-1
TGTGCCAGCAGCCCACAAGGGACTAGCGGGAGTTCGCCCTACAATGAGCAGTTCTTC
CASSPQGTSGSSPYNEQFF
>TRBD2|-|TRBV5-8|TRBJ2-7
TGTGCCGGGGGACTAAAGCGTTACGAGCAGTACTTC
CAGGLKRYEQYF
>-|-|TRBV19|TRBJ2-1
TGTGCCAGTACCCCTGGTGCTGGCGAGCAGTTCTTC
CASTPGAGEQFF
>TRBD1|few|TRBV5-6|TRBJ1-5
TGTGCCAGCAGCCCTCGGACAGGGCATCAGCCCCAGCATTTT
CASSPRTGHQPQHF
>-|-|TRBV7-9|TRBJ2-3
TGTGCCAGCAGCAGCAAAGGAGGGATCACAGATACGCAGTATTTT
CASSSKGGITDTQYF
>TRBD1|-|TRBV5-1|TRBJ2-1
TGCGCCAGCAGCTTGGGACAGGGTGGGGATGAGCAGTTCTTC
CASSLGQGGDEQFF
>TRBD2|-|TRBV2|TRBJ2-3
TGTGCCAGCAGTGAAGGGCTAGCGGGAGGGTGGGGGTATTTT
CASSEGLAGGWGYF
>-|-|TRBV11-3|TRBJ2-1
TGTGCCAGCAGAGACCTCAGGGAGCAGTTCTTC
CASRDLREQFF
>TRBD2|-|TRBV5-1|TRBJ2-3
TGCGCCAGCAGCTTGGGCTGGACTAGCGGTATCACAGATACGCAGTATTTT
CASSLGWTSGITDTQYF
>TRBD2|-|TRBV5-1|TRBJ2-2
TGCGCCAGCAGCTTGGGAGGGCTAGCGGCCACTCACGGGGAGCTGTTTTTT
CASSLGGLAATHGELFF
>TRBD2|few|TRBV12-3/TRBV12-4|TRBJ2-1
TGTGCCAGCTGGGGGGGGTTGTTAAATGAGCAGTTCTTC
CASWGGLLNEQFF
>TRBD1|-|TRBV6-5|TRBJ2-3
TGTGCCAGTTTCTGGACAGGGTATCCAGATACGCAGTATTTT
CASFWTGYPDTQYF
>TRBD1|-|TRBV7-9|TRBJ2-5
TGTGCCAGCAGCCCCTGGACAGGGAAGAGAGAGACCCAGTACTTC
CASSPWTGKRETQYF
>TRBD1|-|TRBV3-1/TRBV3-2|TRBJ1-1
TGTGCCAGCAGCCCCGGGACAGGGCGGAACACTGAAGCTTTCTTT
CASSPGTGRNTEAFF
>TRBD2|-|TRBV3-1/TRBV3-2|TRBJ2-7
TGTGCCAGCAGCCATGGAGCGGGGGGTAGGTACGAGCAGTACTTC
CASSHGAGGRYEQYF
>-|-|TRBV19|TRBJ1-1
TGTGCCACCAGGCTGAACACTGAAGCTTTCTTT
CATRLNTEAFF
>TRBD1|-|TRBV12-3/TRBV12-4|TRBJ1-4
TGTGCCAGCCGACAGGGTAATGAAAAACTGTTTTTT
CASRQGNEKLFF
>-|-|TRBV10-1|TRBJ2-5
TGCGCCAGCAGTGGGAGCCGGGTGGAGACCCAGTACTTC
CASSGSRVETQYF
>-|-|TRBV24-1|TRBJ2-1
TGTGCCACCATTCGAGAAATGATTTTAACCAATGAGCAGTTCTTC
CATIREMILTNEQFF
>-|-|TRBV5-5|TRBJ2-3
TGTGCCAGCAGCTTCTTTGCAGGGGGGCGCACAGATACGCAGTATTTT
CASSFFAGGRTDTQYF
>-|-|TRBV2|TRBJ2-1
TGTGCCAGCAGTTTACCTTACAGCTCCTACAATGAGCAGTTCTTC
CASSLPYSSYNEQFF
>-|-|TRBV14|TRBJ2-6
TGTGCCAGCAGCCAAGAAACCGGGGTCAACGTCCTGACTTTC
CASSQETGVNVLTF
>-|-|TRBV28|TRBJ2-2
TGTGCCAGCAGCCCAGGACAGACCGGGGAGCTGTTTTTT
CASSPGQTGELFF
>TRBD1|-|TRBV19|TRBJ2-3
TGTGCCAGTAGTGCCAGGGACGGTACAGGGGGAGATACGCAGTATTTT
CASSARDGTGGDTQYF
>-|-|TRBV6-8|TRBJ2-1
TGTGCCAGCAGGCCACAGAAGTGCTCCTACAATGAGCAGTTCTTC
CASRPQKCSYNEQFF
>-|few|TRBV24-1|TRBJ2-3
TGTGCCACCAGTGACCGTATGAGAGGGTACGATACGCAGTATTTT
CATSDRMRGYDTQYF
>-|few|TRBV7-9|TRBJ2-7
TGTGCCAGCAGCTCTCATCGCTCGGACTTCACGGGCAGCGAGCAGTACTTC
CASSSHRSDFTGSEQYF
>-|-|TRBV6-5|TRBJ2-7
TGTGCCAGCAGTTACCCAGCCTACGAGCAGTACTTC
CASSYPAYEQYF
>-|-|TRBV6-6|TRBJ2-2
TGTGCCAGCAGTTCGACGACTTCGAACACCGGGGAGCTGTTTTTT
CASSSTTSNTGELFF
>-|-|TRBV4-2|TRBJ1-2
TGTGCCAGCAGCCAAACCACAGGGATCCACTATGGCTACACCTTC
CASSQTTGIHYGYTF
>TRBD1|-|TRBV19|TRBJ1-2
TGTGCCACCTTTGAGGGGGCGAAATATGGCTACACCTTC
CATFEGAKYGYTF